Listed below are T cell receptor beta chains from one sample, sequenced in a study of shared clonotypes between healthy human individuals. The assay was immunoSEQ multiplex PCR, and TCRdb's table has in-frame clones only and misses some. The profile covers around 2.1 million clones, with 85% to 95% appearing a single time and under 2% taken by the ten largest. Input material: naive CD8+ T cells from PBMCs. Receptor source: a man between 18 and 29 years old in good health. Some clones in this sample may be carry-over from other donors' samples. Both conserved end residues are part of each CDR3. The order of the fields is CDR3 protein, CDR3 DNA, J gene, D gene, clone size, V gene. A D gene is named only where the DNA matches it firmly. Some rows have no size entry. The others give once, few or many, or a class for an expanded clone.

CDR3aa: CASSPYPGGSNEQFF; CDR3nt: TGTGCCAGCAGCCCTTACCCCGGGGGTTCCAATGAGCAGTTCTTC; j_gene: TRBJ2-1; d_gene: NA; abundance: NA; v_gene: TRBV7-6
CDR3aa: CASSIDRDPAGPETGELFF; CDR3nt: TGTGCCAGTAGTATAGATCGAGACCCGGCGGGGCCAGAGACCGGGGAGCTGTTTTTT; j_gene: TRBJ2-2; d_gene: NA; abundance: NA; v_gene: TRBV19
CDR3aa: CASSVGPSLREQFF; CDR3nt: TGTGCCAGCAGCGTAGGCCCTAGTCTGCGCGAGCAGTTCTTC; j_gene: TRBJ2-1; d_gene: NA; abundance: NA; v_gene: TRBV9
CDR3aa: CSVELYSAPNEQFF; CDR3nt: TGCAGCGTTGAACTCTATTCCGCCCCCAATGAGCAGTTCTTC; j_gene: TRBJ2-1; d_gene: NA; abundance: NA; v_gene: TRBV29-1
CDR3aa: CASSLQGIGYYGYTF; CDR3nt: TGTGCCAGCAGTTTGCAGGGGATCGGGTACTATGGCTACACCTTC; j_gene: TRBJ1-2; d_gene: NA; abundance: NA; v_gene: TRBV27
CDR3aa: CASIRRDRPPEPNTGELFF; CDR3nt: TGTGCCAGCATTCGCAGGGACAGGCCCCCTGAGCCGAACACCGGGGAGCTGTTTTTT; j_gene: TRBJ2-2; d_gene: TRBD1; abundance: once; v_gene: TRBV28
CDR3aa: CASSLDGQLNGYTF; CDR3nt: TGTGCCAGCAGCTTAGACGGACAGCTTAATGGCTACACCTTC; j_gene: TRBJ1-2; d_gene: NA; abundance: NA; v_gene: TRBV11-2
CDR3aa: CASSFMGLSREWTDTQYF; CDR3nt: TGTGCCAGCAGTTTTATGGGCCTTTCGCGGGAGTGGACAGATACGCAGTATTTT; j_gene: TRBJ2-3; d_gene: TRBD2; abundance: NA; v_gene: TRBV28
CDR3aa: CASSLSGVSTDTQYF; CDR3nt: TGTGCCAGCAGTCTCAGCGGGGTTAGCACAGATACGCAGTATTTT; j_gene: TRBJ2-3; d_gene: TRBD2; abundance: once; v_gene: TRBV6-5
CDR3aa: CASSQANYGYTF; CDR3nt: TGTGCCAGCAGCCAAGCTAACTATGGCTACACCTTC; j_gene: TRBJ1-2; d_gene: NA; abundance: NA; v_gene: TRBV14
CDR3aa: CASSLLQASPAFF; CDR3nt: TGTGCCAGCAGTTTACTACAGGCCTCACCCGCTTTCTTT; j_gene: TRBJ1-1; d_gene: NA; abundance: few; v_gene: TRBV27
CDR3aa: CASSPRDGPRDGYTF; CDR3nt: TGTGCCAGCAGTCCCCGGGACGGCCCCAGGGATGGCTACACCTTC; j_gene: TRBJ1-2; d_gene: NA; abundance: once; v_gene: TRBV6-1
CDR3aa: CASSPRVGDSGDTIYF; CDR3nt: TGTGCCAGCTCACCGCGAGTAGGGGACTCCGGGGACACCATATATTTT; j_gene: TRBJ1-3; d_gene: NA; abundance: NA; v_gene: TRBV18
CDR3aa: CASSVEPLASNEQFF; CDR3nt: TGTGCCAGCAGCGTAGAGCCGCTAGCCTCCAATGAGCAGTTCTTC; j_gene: TRBJ2-1; d_gene: NA; abundance: NA; v_gene: TRBV9
CDR3aa: CASSEGTSGSAVAYEQYF; CDR3nt: TGTGCCAGCAGTGAAGGGACTAGCGGGAGTGCTGTGGCCTACGAGCAGTACTTC; j_gene: TRBJ2-7; d_gene: TRBD2; abundance: NA; v_gene: TRBV2
CDR3aa: CASSLVGLAAYEQYF; CDR3nt: TGTGCCAGCAGCTTAGTGGGACTAGCGGCCTACGAGCAGTACTTC; j_gene: TRBJ2-7; d_gene: TRBD2; abundance: NA; v_gene: TRBV11-2
CDR3aa: CASSLDRGLGYGYTF; CDR3nt: TGCGCCAGCAGCCTAGACAGGGGGCTTGGCTATGGCTACACCTTC; j_gene: TRBJ1-2; d_gene: TRBD1; abundance: NA; v_gene: TRBV5-1
CDR3aa: CASSYYQGNTEAFF; CDR3nt: TGTGCCAGCAGTTACTATCAGGGTAACACTGAAGCTTTCTTT; j_gene: TRBJ1-1; d_gene: NA; abundance: NA; v_gene: TRBV6-5